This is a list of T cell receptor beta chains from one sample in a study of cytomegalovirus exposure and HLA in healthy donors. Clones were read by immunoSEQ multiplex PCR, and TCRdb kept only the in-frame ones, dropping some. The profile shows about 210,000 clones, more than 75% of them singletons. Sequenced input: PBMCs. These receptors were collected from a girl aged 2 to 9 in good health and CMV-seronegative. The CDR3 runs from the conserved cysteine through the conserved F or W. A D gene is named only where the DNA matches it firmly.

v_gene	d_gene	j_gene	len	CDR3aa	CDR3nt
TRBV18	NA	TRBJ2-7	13	CASSPYNSYEQYF	TGTGCCAGCTCACCATACAACTCCTACGAGCAGTACTTC
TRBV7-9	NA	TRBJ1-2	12	CASPGLYYGYTF	TGTGCCAGCCCGGGACTGTACTATGGCTACACCTTC
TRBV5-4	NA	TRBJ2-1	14	CASSLVISLDEQFF	TGTGCCAGCAGCTTGGTAATATCGCTAGATGAGCAGTTCTTC
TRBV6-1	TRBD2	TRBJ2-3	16	CASSVRLAGATDTQYF	TGTGCCAGCAGTGTACGACTAGCGGGAGCCACAGATACGCAGTATTTT
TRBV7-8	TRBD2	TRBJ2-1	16	CASRIGGRNSYNEQFF	TGTGCCAGCAGAATAGGCGGGAGGAACTCCTACAATGAGCAGTTCTTC
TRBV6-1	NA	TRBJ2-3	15	CASSRTAGGTDTQYF	TGTGCCAGCAGCCGGACGGCAGGAGGGACAGATACGCAGTATTTT
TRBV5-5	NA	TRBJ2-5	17	CASSEEASRPYQETQYF	TGTGCCAGCAGCGAGGAAGCTAGCAGACCCTATCAAGAGACCCAGTACTTC
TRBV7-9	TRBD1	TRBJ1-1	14	CASSVGGRNTEAFF	TGTGCCAGCTCCGTAGGGGGCCGGAACACTGAAGCTTTCTTT
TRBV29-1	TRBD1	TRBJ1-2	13	CSVTGTGNYGYTF	TGCAGCGTAACCGGGACAGGAAACTATGGCTACACCTTC
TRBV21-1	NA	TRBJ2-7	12	CASLRPHYEQYF	TGTGCCAGCTTGAGGCCCCACTACGAGCAGTACTTC